These 19 T cell receptor beta chains share one sample of origin, sequenced in a study of OX40 agonist ivuxolimab in advanced cancers. Assay: immunoSEQ multiplex PCR; the TCRdb copy retains only in-frame clones and omits some. The table lists 20,000 to 25,000 clones, just under 90% of them singletons, with approximately 23% in the top ten. The starting material was CD4+ or CD8+ T cells sorted from blood, obtained in a trial of the OX40 agonist ivuxolimab. Every receptor here comes from an adult with an advanced solid tumor such as melanoma, head and neck, liver or kidney cancer.

The chain uses TRBV19 and TRBJ1-4, with a weak D call TRBD1 (6 bases). Germline CDR1 reads LNHDA; CDR2 reads SQIVND (reference sequence). V was shortened by 3 bases and J by 7 bases, with 12 bases between the two germline ends. The CDR3 runs 14 residues. The CDR3 loop reads CASSIFDRSEKLFF. In nucleotides, the CDR3 is TGTGCCAGTAGTATTTTCGACAGGAGTGAAAAACTGTTTTTT.

The chain links TRBV23-1 to TRBJ1-6; D call uncertain. TRBV23-1 is flagged as an ORF with uncertain function. V lost 7 bases and J lost 10, with 26 bases in between. The CDR3 loop spans 17 amino acids. The CDR3 DNA reads as TGCGCCAGCACCCCACCCCCGTTGGCCGCGGAAACCTCACCCCTCCACTTT. Residues: CASTPPPLAAETSPLHF.

The chain has TRBV6-1 and TRBJ2-7, with D perhaps given as TRBD1 or TRBD2 (5 bases each). Germline V gene data show CDR1 as MNHNS and CDR2 as SASEGT. V lost 4 bases and J lost 9, with 7 bases in between. This CDR3 is built from 10 residues. The CDR3 protein is CASSVGVQYF. Here the CDR3 DNA reads TGTGCCAGCAGTGTGGGGGTGCAGTACTTC.

By its share, this clone is medium-sized. This chain's CDR3 is CASSPPDVNIQYF. CDR3 nucleotides: TGTGCCAGCAGTCCCCCCGACGTGAACATTCAGTACTTC. The chain is built from TRBV27 and TRBJ2-4; no clear D gene. The V end was cut by 5 bases, the J end by 7 bases, with 12 bases between. Per germline, CDR1 MNHEY and CDR2 SMNVEV (reference sequence). The CDR3 loop spans 13 amino acids.

The rearrangement joins TRBV5-5 to TRBJ1-2, with 9 bases matching TRBD1. The V gene end was trimmed by 4 bases and the J gene end by 5 bases; junction bases not matched to a gene: 12. Per germline, CDR1 SGHKS and CDR2 YYEKEE (reference sequence). The CDR3 runs to 16 residues. The CDR3: CASSPVLGQGIYGYTF. The CDR3 DNA sequence: TGTGCCAGCAGCCCCGTTCTGGGACAGGGAATTTATGGCTACACCTTC.

In its sample, this clone ranks as medium-sized. Other DNA sequences in this specimen translate into the identical CDR3. The V and J genes are TRBV7-9 and TRBJ1-5; 7 bases line up with TRBD1. J was trimmed by 2 bases and V by 4 bases; bases with no gene match: 5. CDR1 and CDR2 from the germline V gene are SEHNR and FQNEAQ (reference sequence). The CDR3 covers 15 residues. The CDR3 coding sequence is TGTGCCAGCAGCTCGACAGGGTCGGGCAATCAGCCCCAGCATTTT. This translates into CASSSTGSGNQPQHF.

V and J are TRBV13 and TRBJ1-2, with TRBD1 as a possible D gene (6 bases). The length of the CDR3 is 12 residues. Trimming left V 4 bases short and J 8 bases short, with 11 bases between. Germline V gene sequence: CDR1 PRHDT, CDR2 FYEKMQ (reference sequence). DNA of the CDR3: TGTGCCAGCAGCTCAGGGGATGGAGGCTACACCTTC. This encodes CASSSGDGGYTF.

This chain joins TRBV6-5 and TRBJ1-3, with a possible D match to TRBD1 (6 bases). Germline values: CDR1 MNHEY, CDR2 SVGAGI. The CDR3 extends over 13 amino acids. V was pared by 8 bases and J by 4 bases, with 12 bases between. CDR3 DNA: TGTGCCAGCGCCCGGACAGACGGAAACACCATATATTTT. Amino acid sequence: CASARTDGNTIYF.

This clone was picked up a small number of times. The rearrangement uses TRBV19 and TRBJ2-3, with 9 bases aligning to TRBD1. The CDR3 is 14 residues long. The V gene's germline CDR1 is LNHDA and CDR2 SQIVND (reference sequence). V was pared by 6 bases and J by 4 bases, with 5 bases of the junction left unmatched. DNA of the CDR3: TGTGCCAGTAGAACGGACAGGGGTGCAGATACGCAGTATTTT. As protein: CASRTDRGADTQYF.

The rearrangement links TRBV15 to TRBJ2-7; 9 bases are a match to TRBD1. The J call may be faulty, since TRBJ2-5 better matches the DNA end. There are 15 residues in the CDR3. Germline V CDR1 and CDR2: LNHNV, YYDKDF (reference sequence). This CDR3 reads CATTPGQGAQETQYF. The CDR3 coding sequence is TGTGCCACCACCCCGGGACAGGGTGCCCAAGAGACCCAGTACTTC.

V usage is TRBV9 and J usage is TRBJ2-7; perhaps TRBD1 as D (6 bases). Germline assignment: CDR1 SGDLS and CDR2 YYNGEE. The CDR3 covers 14 residues. Deletions cut 4 bases from V and 3 bases from J, with 14 bases between. CDR3 nucleotides: TGTGCCAGCAGCCTCGCAGACAGGAGCTACGAGCAGTACTTC. It encodes CASSLADRSYEQYF.

V gene TRBV19 combines with J gene TRBJ1-5; D is unresolved. Germline assignment: CDR1 LNHDA and CDR2 SQIVND (reference sequence). Trimming left V 0 bases short and J 3 bases short, with 9 bases between. This CDR3 spans 15 amino acids. The CDR3: CASSIDGSPNQPQHF. The CDR3 DNA reads as TGTGCCAGTAGTATAGATGGCAGCCCCAATCAGCCCCAGCATTTT.

This chain links TRBV16 with TRBJ2-3; possible D gene TRBD1, 5 bases. The CDR3 sequence is 16 residues long. Trimming pared 5 bases from V and 1 base from J, leaving 16 bases between. Per the germline V gene, CDR1 is KGHSY and CDR2 is FQNENV. For the CDR3, the DNA is TGTGCCAGCAGCTCAGGGTCGGGTATTGGCACAGATACGCAGTATTTT. It translates to CASSSGSGIGTDTQYF.

This clone was observed once. The rearrangement joins TRBV19 to TRBJ2-5, with D unresolved. The better agreement between TRBJ2-7 and the DNA end casts doubt on the J call. The length of the CDR3 is 10 residues. In germline, CDR1 is LNHDA, CDR2 SQIVND (reference sequence). This CDR3 reads CASVSYEQYF. The CDR3 nucleotides are TGTGCCAGTGTCTCATACGAGCAGTACTTC.

The V gene is TRBV10-3, the J gene TRBJ1-4; D is unresolved. CDR3 length: 15 amino acids. V dropped 2 bases and J dropped 3 bases, with 10 bases sitting between them. Germline assignment: CDR1 ENHRY and CDR2 SYGVKD. Here the CDR3 reads CAISETRAANEKLFF. CDR3 in DNA: TGTGCCATCAGTGAGACAAGGGCCGCTAATGAAAAACTGTTTTTT.

The chain carries TRBV13 and TRBJ2-1; D could derive from TRBD1 or TRBD2 (5 bases each). Germline V gene sequence: CDR1 PRHDT, CDR2 FYEKMQ (reference sequence). Trimming removed 4 bases from V and 8 bases from J, with 12 bases in between. The CDR3 is 13 residues long. The CDR3 sequence: CASSSGTVHEQFF. The DNA of the CDR3 is TGTGCCAGCAGCTCGGGGACGGTCCATGAGCAGTTCTTC.

The V gene is TRBV12-5, the J gene TRBJ1-5; no reliable D call. The CDR3 length is 12 residues. V lost 2 bases and J lost 3, with 2 bases in between. The germline gives CDR1 LGHNT, CDR2 FRNRAP. CDR3 loop: CASGLYNQPQHF. CDR3 coding DNA: TGTGCTAGTGGTTTGTACAATCAGCCCCAGCATTTT.

CDR3 region: CASSPRAEETQYF. The CDR3 region has the DNA TGTGCCAGCAGCCCAAGGGCAGAAGAGACCCAGTACTTC. This sequence joins TRBV28 and TRBJ2-5; no clear D. The CDR3 covers 13 residues. Germline-derived CDR1 and CDR2 are MDHEN and SYDVKM. V lost 6 bases to trimming and J lost 3 bases, with 11 bases between them. The variable domain in full, completed from reference TRBV28 and TRBJ2-5, reads DVKVTQSSRYLVKRTGEKVFLECVQDMDHENMFWYRQDPGLGLRLIYFSYDVKMKEKGDIPEGYSVSREKKERFSLILESASTNQTSMYLCASSPRAEETQYFGPGTRLLVL.

The rearrangement links TRBV5-4 to TRBJ1-4; D is possibly TRBD1 (5 bases). The V end lost 0 bases, the J end lost 8 bases, and 11 bases lay between the germline ends. Germline CDR1 and CDR2: SGHNT and YYREEE (reference sequence). The CDR3 is 14 residues long. CDR3 region: CASSLDQGGEKLFF. CDR3 DNA sequence: TGTGCCAGCAGCTTGGACCAGGGCGGGGAAAAACTGTTTTTT.